This T cell receptor (beta chain) was identified during a study of cytomegalovirus exposure and HLA in healthy donors. The junction had 10 bases not matched to a gene; V was cut back by 5 bases and J by 6 bases. Germline V lookup: CDR1 PRHDT, CDR2 FYEKMQ (reference sequence). CDR3 length: 15 residues. PCR used 60 Vbeta primers and 13 Jbeta primers. This table comes from immunoSEQ multiplex PCR, and its TCRdb copy is limited to in-frame clones, with some not included. The sample includes 170,000 or so clones, over 70% of them seen just once. Material: PBMCs. The chain employs TRBV13 and TRBJ2-1; 7 nucleotides agree with TRBD2. This clonotype was obtained from a woman between 50 and 59 years old in good health and CMV-seropositive. CDR3 in amino acids: CASSKGLREFNEQFF. The CDR3 DNA is TGTGCCAGCAGCAAAGGTTTGCGGGAGTTCAATGAGCAGTTCTTC.